This T cell receptor beta chain was profiled in a study of cytotoxic CD8 clonotypes in ibrutinib-treated CLL. Study-level points and caveats: The clonality went up when patients responded to ibrutinib and dropped back toward baseline at progression.

After removal of 1 base from V and 0 bases from J, the junction contained 7 bases not matched to a gene. The CDR3 runs 17 residues. From germline, CDR1 is SGHKS and CDR2 YYEKEE (reference sequence). Worth noting for this clone: The antigen is unknown.

Profiled with immunoSEQ multiplex PCR; TCRdb holds only in-frame clones, not every one. The repertoire consists of about 9,400 clones, with 61% occurring once and the leading ten covering roughly 18%. The TCR originated in a human donor with chronic lymphocytic leukemia. Here the sequenced sample was PBMCs, taken before ibrutinib treatment. The chain combines TRBV5-5 with TRBJ2-4; TRBD1 matches at 7 bases. The CDR3 is CASSLTGQELAKNIQYF. DNA for the CDR3: TGTGCCAGCAGCTTGACAGGACAGGAGTTAGCCAAAAACATTCAGTACTTC. Variable domain in full (rest from reference TRBV5-5 and TRBJ2-4): DAGVTQSPTHLIKTRGQQVTLRCSPISGHKSVSWYQQVLGQGPQFIFQYYEKEERGRGNFPDRFSARQFPNYSSELNVNALLLGDSALYLCASSLTGQELAKNIQYFGAGTRLSVL.